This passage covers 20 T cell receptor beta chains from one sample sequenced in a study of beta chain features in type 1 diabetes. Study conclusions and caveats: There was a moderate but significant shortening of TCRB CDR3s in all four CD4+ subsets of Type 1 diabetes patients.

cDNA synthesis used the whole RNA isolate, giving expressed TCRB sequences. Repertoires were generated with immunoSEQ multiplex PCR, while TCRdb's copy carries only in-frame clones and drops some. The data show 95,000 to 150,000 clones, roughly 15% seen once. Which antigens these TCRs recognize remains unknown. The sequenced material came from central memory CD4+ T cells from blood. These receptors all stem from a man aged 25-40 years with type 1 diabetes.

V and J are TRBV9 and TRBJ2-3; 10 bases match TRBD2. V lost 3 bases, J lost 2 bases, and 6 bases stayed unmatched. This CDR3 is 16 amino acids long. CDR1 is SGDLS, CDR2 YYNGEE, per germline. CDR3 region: CASSEVLAGPTDTQYF. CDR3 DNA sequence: TGTGCCAGCAGCGAGGTACTAGCGGGACCCACAGATACGCAGTATTTT. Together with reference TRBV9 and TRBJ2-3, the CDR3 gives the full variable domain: DSGVTQTPKHLITATGQRVTLRCSPRSGDLSVYWYQQSLDQGLQFLIQYYNGEERAKGNILERFSAQQFPDLHSELNLSSLELGDSALYFCASSEVLAGPTDTQYFGPGTRLTVL.

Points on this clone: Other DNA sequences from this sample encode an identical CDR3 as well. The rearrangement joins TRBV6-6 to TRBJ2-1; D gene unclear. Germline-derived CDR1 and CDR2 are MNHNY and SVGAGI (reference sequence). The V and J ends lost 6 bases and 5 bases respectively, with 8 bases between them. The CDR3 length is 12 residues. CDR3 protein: CASSPTNNEQFF. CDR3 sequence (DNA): TGTGCCAGCAGCCCAACAAACAATGAGCAGTTCTTC.

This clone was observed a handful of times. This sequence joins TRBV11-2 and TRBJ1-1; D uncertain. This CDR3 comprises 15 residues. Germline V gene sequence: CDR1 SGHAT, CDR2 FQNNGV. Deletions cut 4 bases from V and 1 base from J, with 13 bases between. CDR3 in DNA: TGTGCCAGCAGCTCTCCCCAGATCGGGAACACTGAAGCTTTCTTT. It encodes CASSSPQIGNTEAFF.

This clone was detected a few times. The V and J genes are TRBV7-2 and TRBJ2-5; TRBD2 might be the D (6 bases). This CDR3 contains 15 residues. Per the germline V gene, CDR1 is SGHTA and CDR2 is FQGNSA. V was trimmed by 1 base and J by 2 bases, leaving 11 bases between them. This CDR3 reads CASSLVGDSQETQYF. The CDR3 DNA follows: TGTGCCAGCAGCTTAGTTGGGGACTCTCAAGAGACCCAGTACTTC.

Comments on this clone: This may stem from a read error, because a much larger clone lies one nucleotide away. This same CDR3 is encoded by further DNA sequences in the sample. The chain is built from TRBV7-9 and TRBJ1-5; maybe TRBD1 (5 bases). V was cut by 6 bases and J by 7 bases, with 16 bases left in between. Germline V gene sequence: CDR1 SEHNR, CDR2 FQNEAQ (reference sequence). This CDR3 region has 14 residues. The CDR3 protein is CASSGEGWGQPQHF. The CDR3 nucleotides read TGTGCCAGCAGTGGTGAGGGATGGGGGCAGCCCCAGCATTTT.

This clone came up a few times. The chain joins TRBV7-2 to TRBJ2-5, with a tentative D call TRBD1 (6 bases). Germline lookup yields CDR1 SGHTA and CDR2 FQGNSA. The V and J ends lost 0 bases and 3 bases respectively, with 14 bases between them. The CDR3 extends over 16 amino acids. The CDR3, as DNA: TGTGCCAGCAGCTTAGCCCCTCTAGAGGGGGAAGAGACCCAGTACTTC. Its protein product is CASSLAPLEGEETQYF.

In nucleotides, the CDR3 is TGTGCCAGCAGCGTAGCCCCAGCGAGGGGGGAGACCCAGTACTTC. Translated, it gives CASSVAPARGETQYF. The chain links TRBV9 to TRBJ2-5; the D gene is possibly TRBD1 (6 bases). The CDR3 is made up of 15 amino acids. The germline V gene encodes CDR1 SGDLS and CDR2 YYNGEE. V gave up 0 bases and J gave up 5 bases, with 14 bases separating them.

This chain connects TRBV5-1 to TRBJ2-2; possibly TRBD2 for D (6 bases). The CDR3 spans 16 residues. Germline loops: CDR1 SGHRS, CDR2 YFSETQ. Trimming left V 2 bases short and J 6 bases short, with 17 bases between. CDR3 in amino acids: CASSLTPEDYSGELFF. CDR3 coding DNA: TGCGCCAGCAGCTTAACTCCTGAGGACTATTCCGGGGAGCTGTTTTTT.

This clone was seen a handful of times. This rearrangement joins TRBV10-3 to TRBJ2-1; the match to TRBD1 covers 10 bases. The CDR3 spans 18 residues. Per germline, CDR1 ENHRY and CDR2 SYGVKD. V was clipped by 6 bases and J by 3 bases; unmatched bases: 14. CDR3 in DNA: TGTGCCATCAGGCCGGGACAGGGGATGGTCAGGCGCTACAATGAGCAGTTCTTC. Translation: CAIRPGQGMVRRYNEQFF.

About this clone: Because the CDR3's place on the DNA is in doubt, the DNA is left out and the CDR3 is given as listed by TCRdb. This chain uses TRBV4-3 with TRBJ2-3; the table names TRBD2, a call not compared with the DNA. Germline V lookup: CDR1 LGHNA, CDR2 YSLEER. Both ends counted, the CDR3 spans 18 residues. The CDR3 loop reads CASSQAWAPGTSGGRSHF.

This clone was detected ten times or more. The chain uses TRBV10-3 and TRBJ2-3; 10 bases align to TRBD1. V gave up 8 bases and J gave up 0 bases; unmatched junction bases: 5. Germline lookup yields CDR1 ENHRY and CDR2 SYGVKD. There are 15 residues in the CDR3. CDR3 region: CAIRDRGKSTDTQYF. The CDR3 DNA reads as TGTGCCATCCGGGACAGGGGAAAAAGCACAGATACGCAGTATTTT.

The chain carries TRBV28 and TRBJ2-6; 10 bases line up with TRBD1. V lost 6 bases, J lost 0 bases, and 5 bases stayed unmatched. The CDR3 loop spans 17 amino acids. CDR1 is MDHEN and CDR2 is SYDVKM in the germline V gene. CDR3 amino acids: CASSSGTGASGANVLTF. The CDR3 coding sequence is TGTGCCAGCAGCTCCGGGACAGGGGCCTCTGGGGCCAACGTCCTGACTTTC.

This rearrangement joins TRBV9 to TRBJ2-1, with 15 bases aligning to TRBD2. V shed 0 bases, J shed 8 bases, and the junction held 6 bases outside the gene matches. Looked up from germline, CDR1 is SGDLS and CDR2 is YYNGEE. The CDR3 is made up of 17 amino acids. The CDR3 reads CASSVGGLAGGPDEQFF. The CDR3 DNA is TGTGCCAGCAGCGTAGGCGGACTAGCGGGGGGGCCGGATGAGCAGTTCTTC. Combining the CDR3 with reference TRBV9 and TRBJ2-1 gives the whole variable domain DSGVTQTPKHLITATGQRVTLRCSPRSGDLSVYWYQQSLDQGLQFLIQYYNGEERAKGNILERFSAQQFPDLHSELNLSSLELGDSALYFCASSVGGLAGGPDEQFFGPGTRLTVL.

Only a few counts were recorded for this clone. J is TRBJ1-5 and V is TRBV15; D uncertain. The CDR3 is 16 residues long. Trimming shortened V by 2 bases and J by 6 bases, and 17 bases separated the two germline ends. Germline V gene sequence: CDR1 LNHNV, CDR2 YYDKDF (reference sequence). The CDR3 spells CATSRRDAGVSQPQHF. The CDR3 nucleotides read TGTGCCACCAGCAGAAGAGATGCAGGAGTCAGTCAGCCCCAGCATTTT.

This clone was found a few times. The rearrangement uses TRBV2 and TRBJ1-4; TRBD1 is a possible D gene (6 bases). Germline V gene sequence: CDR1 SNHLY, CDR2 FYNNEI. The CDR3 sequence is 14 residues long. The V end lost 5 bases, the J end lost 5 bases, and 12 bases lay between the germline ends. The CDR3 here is CASSRTAVNEKLFF. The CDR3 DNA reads TGTGCCAGCAGTCGGACAGCGGTGAATGAAAAACTGTTTTTT.

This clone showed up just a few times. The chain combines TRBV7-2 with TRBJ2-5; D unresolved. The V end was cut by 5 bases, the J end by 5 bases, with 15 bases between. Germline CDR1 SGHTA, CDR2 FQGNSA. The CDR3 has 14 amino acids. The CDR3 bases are TGTGCCAGCAGCCCCCCGGGTGGGCGGGAGACCCAGTACTTC. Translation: CASSPPGGRETQYF. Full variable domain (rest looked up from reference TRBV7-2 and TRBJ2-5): GAGVSQSPSNKVTEKGKDVELRCDPISGHTALYWYRQSLGQGLEFLIYFQGNSAPDKSGLPSDRFSAERTGGSVSTLTIQRTQQEDSAVYLCASSPPGGRETQYFGPGTRLLVL.

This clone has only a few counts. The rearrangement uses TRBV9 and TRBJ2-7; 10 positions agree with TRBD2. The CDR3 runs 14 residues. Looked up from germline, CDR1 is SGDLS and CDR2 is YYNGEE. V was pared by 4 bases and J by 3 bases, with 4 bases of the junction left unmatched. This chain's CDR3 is CASSQGTSVYEQYF. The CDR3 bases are TGTGCCAGCAGCCAAGGGACTAGCGTCTACGAGCAGTACTTC.

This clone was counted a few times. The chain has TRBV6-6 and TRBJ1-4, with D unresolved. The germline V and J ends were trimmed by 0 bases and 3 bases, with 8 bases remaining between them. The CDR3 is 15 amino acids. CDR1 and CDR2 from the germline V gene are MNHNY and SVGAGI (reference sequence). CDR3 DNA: TGTGCCAGCAGTTACTCACCCGGGTCTAATGAAAAACTGTTTTTT. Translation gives CASSYSPGSNEKLFF.

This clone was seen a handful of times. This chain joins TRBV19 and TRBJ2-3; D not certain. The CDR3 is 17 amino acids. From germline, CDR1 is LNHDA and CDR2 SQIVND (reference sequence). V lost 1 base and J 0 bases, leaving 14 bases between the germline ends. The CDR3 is CASSIATDSYSTDTQYF. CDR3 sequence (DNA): TGTGCCAGTAGTATAGCGACGGATAGCTATAGCACAGATACGCAGTATTTT.

This CDR3 is CASSQDWAREDTEAFF. The CDR3 DNA sequence: TGTGCCAGCAGCCAAGATTGGGCCAGGGAGGACACTGAAGCTTTCTTT. The rearrangement uses TRBV4-2 and TRBJ1-1; possibly TRBD1 for D (5 bases). The V end lost 0 bases, the J end lost 3 bases, and 14 bases lay between the germline ends. There are 16 residues in the CDR3. Germline-derived CDR1 and CDR2 are LGHNA and YNFKEQ.